One and the same sample provided the 10 T cell receptor beta chains below, sequenced in a study of blood T cell repertoires in COVID-19. This table comes from immunoSEQ multiplex PCR, and its TCRdb copy is limited to in-frame clones, with some not included. The sample contains approximately 250,000 clones, roughly 86% of which appear only once. Input material: peripheral blood. The origin of the receptors is a woman older than 75 with COVID-19, enrolled during active disease.

The V and J genes are TRBV5-1 and TRBJ1-2, with 8 nucleotides matching TRBD1. The germline gives CDR1 SGHRS, CDR2 YFSETQ. The trim removed 5 bases at V and 3 bases at J, leaving 12 bases unmatched. This CDR3 is built from 16 residues. The CDR3 bases are TGCGCCAGCAGGGCCGCGACAGGGGCAGCTTACTATGGCTACACCTTC. Translation gives CASRAATGAAYYGYTF.

The chain combines TRBV4-2 with TRBJ1-2, with 7 bases matching TRBD1. Germline CDR1 reads LGHNA; CDR2 reads YNFKEQ. J was trimmed by 3 bases and V by 0 bases; bases with no gene match: 7. This CDR3 comprises 16 residues. The chain's CDR3 is CASSQESPTGHYGYTF. In DNA form, the CDR3 reads TGTGCCAGCAGCCAAGAATCCCCGACAGGGCACTATGGCTACACCTTC.

As concerns this clone: The same CDR3 also results from other DNA sequences found in this sample. V gene TRBV30 combines with J gene TRBJ1-1, with a possible D match to TRBD1 (5 bases). The CDR3 contains 13 residues. V gave up 3 bases and J gave up 3 bases, with 11 bases separating them. The germline V gene has CDR1 GTSNPN and CDR2 SVGIG (reference sequence). In DNA form, the CDR3 reads TGTGCCTGGAGGGGGCGGGGGGACACTGAAGCTTTCTTT. Amino acids: CAWRGRGDTEAFF.

This clone appeared once. The chain uses TRBV7-6 and TRBJ2-3, with 7 bases aligning to TRBD2. The CDR3 extends over 14 amino acids. V shed 1 base, J shed 10 bases, and the junction held 8 bases outside the gene matches. Looked up from germline, CDR1 is SGHVS and CDR2 is FNYEAQ. The CDR3 is CASSLDPSGGAQYF. The DNA of the CDR3 is TGTGCCAGCAGCTTAGACCCTAGCGGAGGTGCGCAGTATTTT.

The chain joins TRBV28 to TRBJ1-5; D gene uncertain. This CDR3 has 12 residues. Trimming shortened V by 2 bases and J by 9 bases, and 8 bases separated the two germline ends. Germline CDR1 MDHEN, CDR2 SYDVKM. CDR3 amino acids: CASSLIEGPQHF. CDR3 bases: TGTGCCAGCAGTTTAATTGAGGGGCCCCAGCATTTT.

This chain links TRBV2 with TRBJ1-4; D perhaps matches TRBD1 (6 bases). The CDR3 has 16 residues. The V and J ends lost 2 bases and 1 base respectively, with 11 bases between them. Germline V gene lookup returns CDR1 SNHLY and CDR2 FYNNEI. DNA of the CDR3: TGTGCCAGCAGTGAATTTGGCAGGGGAACTAATGAAAAACTGTTTTTT. Its translation: CASSEFGRGTNEKLFF.

The chain combines TRBV5-6 with TRBJ2-7; TRBD1 might be the D (6 bases). The CDR3 runs 16 residues. Trimming took off 3 bases at V and 5 bases at J, with 21 bases between the two ends. Germline CDR1 SGHDT, CDR2 YYEEEE. DNA for the CDR3: TGTGCCAGCAGCTGGCGGGCGGCCAGGGGAACCCACGAGCAGTACTTC. It specifies CASSWRAARGTHEQYF.

The gene calls are TRBV6-5 and TRBJ2-5; 12 nucleotides line up with TRBD1. This CDR3 is built from 15 residues. In germline, CDR1 is MNHEY, CDR2 SVGAGI. Trimming at V came to 5 bases and at J to 5 bases, leaving 6 bases not matched to a gene. CDR3 sequence reads: CASSPGTGGRETQYF. CDR3 DNA: TGTGCCAGCAGTCCCGGGACAGGGGGCCGGGAGACCCAGTACTTC.

In its sample, this clone was seen once. This chain links TRBV7-2 with TRBJ2-3; TRBD1 matches at 9 bases. The germline gives CDR1 SGHTA, CDR2 FQGNSA. Trimming at V came to 4 bases and at J to 4 bases, leaving 6 bases not matched to a gene. The CDR3 has 15 amino acids. CDR3 sequence: CASSSGTGHPDTQYF. For the CDR3, the DNA is TGTGCCAGCAGCTCCGGGACAGGGCACCCAGATACGCAGTATTTT.

Here the CDR3 DNA reads TGCGCCAGCAGCCAAGGGACGGGACTAGCGACACAAGAGACCCAGTACTTC. This gives the protein CASSQGTGLATQETQYF. This chain joins TRBV4-1 and TRBJ2-5, with 10 bases lining up with TRBD2. Germline V gene lookup returns CDR1 MGHRA and CDR2 YSYEKL. V was clipped by 1 base and J by 2 bases; unmatched bases: 7. The CDR3 runs 17 residues.